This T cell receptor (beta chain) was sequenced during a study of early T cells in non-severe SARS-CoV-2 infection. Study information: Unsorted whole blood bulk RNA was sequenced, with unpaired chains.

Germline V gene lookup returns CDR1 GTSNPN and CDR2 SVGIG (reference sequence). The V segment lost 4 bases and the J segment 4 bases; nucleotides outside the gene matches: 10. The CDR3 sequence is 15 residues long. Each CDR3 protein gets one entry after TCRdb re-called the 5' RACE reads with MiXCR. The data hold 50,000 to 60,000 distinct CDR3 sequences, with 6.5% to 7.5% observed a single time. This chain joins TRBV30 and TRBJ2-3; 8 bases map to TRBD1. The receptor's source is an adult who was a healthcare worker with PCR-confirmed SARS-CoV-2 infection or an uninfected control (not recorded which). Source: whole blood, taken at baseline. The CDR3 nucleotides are TGTGCCTGGAATGTTGGGGCAGGGGGCGCAGATACGCAGTATTTT. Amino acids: CAWNVGAGGADTQYF.